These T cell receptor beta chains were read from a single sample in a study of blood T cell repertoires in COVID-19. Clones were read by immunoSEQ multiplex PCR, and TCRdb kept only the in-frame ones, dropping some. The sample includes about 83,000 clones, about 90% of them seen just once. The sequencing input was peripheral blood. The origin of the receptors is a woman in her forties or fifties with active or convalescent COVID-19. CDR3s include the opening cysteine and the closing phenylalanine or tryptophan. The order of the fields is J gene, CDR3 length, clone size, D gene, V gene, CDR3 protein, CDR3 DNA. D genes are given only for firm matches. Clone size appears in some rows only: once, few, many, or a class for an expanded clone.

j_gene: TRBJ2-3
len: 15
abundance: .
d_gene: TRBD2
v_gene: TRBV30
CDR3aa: CAWSSQSGGPYTQYF
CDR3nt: TGTGCCTGGAGTAGCCAAAGCGGGGGACCCTATACGCAGTATTTT

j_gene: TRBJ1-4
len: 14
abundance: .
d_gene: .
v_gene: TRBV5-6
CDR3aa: CASSLSGTGEKLFF
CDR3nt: TGTGCCAGCAGCTTGTCAGGGACTGGTGAAAAACTGTTTTTT

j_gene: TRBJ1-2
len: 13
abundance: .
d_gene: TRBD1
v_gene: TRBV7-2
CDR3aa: CASSQGQKYGYTF
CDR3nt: TGTGCCAGCAGCCAGGGACAGAAGTATGGCTACACCTTC

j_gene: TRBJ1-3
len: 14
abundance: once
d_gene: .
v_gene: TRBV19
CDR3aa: CASSNAGSGNTIYF
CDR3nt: TGTGCCAGTAGTAACGCCGGCTCTGGAAACACCATATATTTT

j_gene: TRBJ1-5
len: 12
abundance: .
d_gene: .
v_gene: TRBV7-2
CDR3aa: CASSFHNQPQHF
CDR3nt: TGTGCCAGCAGCTTCCACAATCAGCCCCAGCATTTT

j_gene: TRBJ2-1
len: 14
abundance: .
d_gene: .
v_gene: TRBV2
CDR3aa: CASSAQSSYNEQFF
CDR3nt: TGTGCCAGCAGTGCACAGAGCTCCTACAATGAGCAGTTCTTC

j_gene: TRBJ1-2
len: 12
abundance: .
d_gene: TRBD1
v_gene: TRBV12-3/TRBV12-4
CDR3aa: CASRPDRAGYTF
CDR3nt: TGTGCCAGCAGACCCGACAGGGCGGGCTACACCTTC

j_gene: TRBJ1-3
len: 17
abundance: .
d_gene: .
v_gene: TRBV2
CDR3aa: CASEWRGFEISGNTIYF
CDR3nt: TGTGCCAGCGAGTGGCGGGGGTTTGAGATCTCTGGAAACACCATATATTTT

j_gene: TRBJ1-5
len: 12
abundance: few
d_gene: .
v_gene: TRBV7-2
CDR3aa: CATGSSNQPQHF
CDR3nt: TGTGCCACGGGGAGTAGCAATCAGCCCCAGCATTTT

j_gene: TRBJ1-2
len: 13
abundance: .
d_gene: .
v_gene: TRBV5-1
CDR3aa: CASRVGANYGYTF
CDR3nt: TGCGCCAGTAGGGTCGGGGCTAACTATGGCTACACCTTC

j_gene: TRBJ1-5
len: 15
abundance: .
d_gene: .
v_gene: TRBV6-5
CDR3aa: CASTRGGDRNQPQHF
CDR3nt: TGTGCCAGCACTCGGGGGGGGGATCGGAATCAGCCCCAGCATTTT

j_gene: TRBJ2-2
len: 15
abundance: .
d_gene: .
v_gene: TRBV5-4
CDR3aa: CASSLVRDTTGELFF
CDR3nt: TGTGCCAGCAGCTTGGTCAGGGACACTACCGGGGAGCTGTTTTTT

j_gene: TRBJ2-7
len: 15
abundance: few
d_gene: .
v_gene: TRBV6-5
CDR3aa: CASSPTGGRTYEQYF
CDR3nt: TGTGCCAGCAGTCCAACCGGGGGACGGACCTACGAGCAGTACTTC

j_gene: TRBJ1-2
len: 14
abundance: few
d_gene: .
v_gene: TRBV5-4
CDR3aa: CASSDFRGMRGYTF
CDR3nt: TGTGCCAGCAGCGACTTCCGGGGGATGCGTGGCTACACCTTC

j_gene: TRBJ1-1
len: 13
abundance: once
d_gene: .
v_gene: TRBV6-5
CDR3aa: CASSSPRVAEAFF
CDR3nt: TGTGCCAGCAGTTCCCCGAGGGTGGCTGAAGCTTTCTTT

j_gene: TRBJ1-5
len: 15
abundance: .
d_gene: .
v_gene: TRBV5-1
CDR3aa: CASSLGGGSNQPQHF
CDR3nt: TGCGCCAGCAGCTTGGGTGGCGGATCTAATCAGCCCCAGCATTTT

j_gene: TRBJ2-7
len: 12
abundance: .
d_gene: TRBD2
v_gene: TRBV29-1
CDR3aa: CSVSGGTYEQYF
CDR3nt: TGCAGCGTTTCGGGGGGGACCTACGAGCAGTACTTC

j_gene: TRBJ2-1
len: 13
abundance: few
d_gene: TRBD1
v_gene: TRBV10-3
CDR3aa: CAMGQGGNNEQFF
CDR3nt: TGTGCCATGGGACAGGGGGGGAACAATGAGCAGTTCTTC

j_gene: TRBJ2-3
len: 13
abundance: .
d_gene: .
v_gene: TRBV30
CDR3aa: CAWSTQDTDTQYF
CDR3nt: TGTGCCTGGAGTACGCAGGACACAGATACGCAGTATTTT

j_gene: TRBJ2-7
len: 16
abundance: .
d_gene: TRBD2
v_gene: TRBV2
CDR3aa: CASRRTSGGLPSEQYF
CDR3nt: TGTGCCAGCAGGAGGACTAGCGGGGGCCTACCTAGCGAGCAGTACTTC

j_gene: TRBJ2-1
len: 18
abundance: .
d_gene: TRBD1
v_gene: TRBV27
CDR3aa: CASSLSSSDRGSSNEQFF
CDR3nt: TGTGCCAGCAGTTTATCTTCGTCGGACAGGGGTAGTTCCAATGAGCAGTTCTTC

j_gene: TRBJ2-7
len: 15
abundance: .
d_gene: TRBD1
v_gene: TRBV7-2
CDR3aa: CASSRTQGARGEQYF
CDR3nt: TGTGCCAGCAGCCGTACACAGGGGGCCAGGGGCGAGCAGTACTTC

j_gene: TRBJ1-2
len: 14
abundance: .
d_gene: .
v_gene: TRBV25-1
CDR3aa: CASSKQGRDYGYTF
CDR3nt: TGTGCCAGCAGCAAACAGGGAAGGGACTATGGCTACACCTTC

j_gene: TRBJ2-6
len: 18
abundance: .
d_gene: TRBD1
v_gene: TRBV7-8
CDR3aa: CASTAPGQGFSGANVLTF
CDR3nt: TGTGCCAGCACAGCACCGGGACAGGGGTTCTCTGGGGCCAACGTCCTGACTTTC

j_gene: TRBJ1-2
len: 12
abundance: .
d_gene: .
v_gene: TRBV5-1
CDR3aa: CASSLFGDGYTF
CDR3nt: TGCGCCAGCAGCTTGTTCGGGGATGGCTACACCTTC

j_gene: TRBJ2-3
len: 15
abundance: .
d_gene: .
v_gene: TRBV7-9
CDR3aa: CASSMGGRGTDTQYF
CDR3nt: TGTGCCAGCAGCATGGGGGGACGTGGCACAGATACGCAGTATTTT

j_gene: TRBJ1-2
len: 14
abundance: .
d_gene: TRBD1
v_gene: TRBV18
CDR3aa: CASSRQGANYGYTF
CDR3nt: TGTGCCAGCTCACGACAGGGGGCGAACTATGGCTACACCTTC

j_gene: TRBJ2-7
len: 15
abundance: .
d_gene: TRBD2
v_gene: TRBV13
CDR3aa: CASTSGLAGGDEQYF
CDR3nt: TGTGCCAGCACTTCGGGACTAGCGGGGGGGGACGAGCAGTACTTC

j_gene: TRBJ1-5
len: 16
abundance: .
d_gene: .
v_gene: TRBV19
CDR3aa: CASSILRQVSNQPQHF
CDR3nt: TGTGCCAGTAGTATCCTCCGACAGGTTAGCAATCAGCCCCAGCATTTT

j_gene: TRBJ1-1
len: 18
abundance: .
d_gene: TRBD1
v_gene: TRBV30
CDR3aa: CAWTPRGQGSGEGTEAFF
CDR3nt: TGTGCCTGGACCCCACGCGGACAGGGGTCGGGTGAAGGCACTGAAGCTTTCTTT

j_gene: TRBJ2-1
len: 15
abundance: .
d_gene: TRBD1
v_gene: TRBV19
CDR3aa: CASSIGQGVGNEQFF
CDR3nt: TGTGCCAGTAGTATAGGCCAGGGGGTGGGGAATGAGCAGTTCTTC

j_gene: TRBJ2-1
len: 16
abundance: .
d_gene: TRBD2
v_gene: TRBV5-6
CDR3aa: CASSFDLAGVYNEQFF
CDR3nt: TGTGCCAGCAGCTTCGATCTAGCGGGGGTCTACAATGAGCAGTTCTTC

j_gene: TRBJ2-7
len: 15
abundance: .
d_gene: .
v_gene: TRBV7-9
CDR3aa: CASSSFGGGANEQYF
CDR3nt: TGTGCCAGCAGCTCATTCGGAGGGGGCGCAAACGAGCAGTACTTC

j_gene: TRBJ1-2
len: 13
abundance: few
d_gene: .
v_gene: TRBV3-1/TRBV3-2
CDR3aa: CASSHTERGGYTF
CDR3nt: TGTGCCAGCAGCCATACCGAAAGGGGTGGCTACACCTTC

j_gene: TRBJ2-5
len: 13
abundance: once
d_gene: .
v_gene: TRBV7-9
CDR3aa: CASNREIQETQYF
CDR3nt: TGTGCCAGCAACCGGGAGATCCAAGAGACCCAGTACTTC